The T cell receptor beta chain described here comes from a study of shared clonotypes between healthy human individuals. Whole-study context: CD4 naive and CD4 memory each took three plates per donor, while CD8 naive took two and CD8 memory one.

V shed 4 bases, J shed 6 bases, and the junction held 7 bases outside the gene matches. The germline gives CDR1 SGHTA, CDR2 FQGNSA. This CDR3 spans 14 amino acids. Using immunoSEQ multiplex PCR, the repertoire was profiled, and TCRdb retains in-frame clones only, with some absent. This table has 2 million to 2.5 million clones, 85% to 95% appearing once. This TCR was sampled from a man in his late teens or twenties in good health. This chain links TRBV7-2 with TRBJ2-7; 9 positions match TRBD1. The sequenced material came from naive CD4+ T cells sorted from blood. Subset: CD45RA+ positively selected. The CDR3 protein is CASSSGQGSSEQYF. In DNA form, the CDR3 reads TGTGCCAGCAGCTCGGGACAGGGTAGTAGCGAGCAGTACTTC.